The T cell receptor (beta chain) described here comes from a study of blood T cell repertoires in COVID-19. Study as a whole: Sites across the United States, Italy and Spain contributed samples from acute and convalescent COVID-19. From T cells, B-cell-depleted T cells, or PBMCs came the material, which was cDNA or gDNA.

Germline loops: CDR1 MDHEN, CDR2 SYDVKM. The CDR3 runs 15 residues. Losses at the gene ends were 4 bases for V and 8 bases for J; bases not matched to a gene: 8. Per the authors' pipeline: Amplification of reference gene primers provided the estimated nucleated cell counts. TCRdb's copy holds only in-frame clones and misses some; the assay was immunoSEQ multiplex PCR. The DNA was the basis for D and trimming; V, J and clone size are from that table. This sample yields 380,000 or so clones, of which 70% to 90% are seen a single time; 1.2% belongs to the top ten. The clonotype was recovered from a man in his forties with acute or convalescent COVID-19. The material sequenced was peripheral blood. The gene calls are TRBV28 and TRBJ1-2, with TRBD1 matching 12 bases. The CDR3 DNA follows: TGTGCCAGCAGTTGGGACAGGGGGCGACTCGGCGGCTACACCTTC. This translates into CASSWDRGRLGGYTF.